In this sample, the clone carrying this T cell receptor beta chain turned up a few times. For CDR3 and TCR beta VDJ profiling, genomic DNA was the template used. One entry per CDR3 protein results from TCRdb running MiXCR on the reads. The sample contains 150,000 to 200,000 distinct CDR3 sequences, 55% to 70% of which appear only once. The data belong to a study of CD8+CD57+ T cells in acquired aplastic anemia. Study-level background: Sorted CD4+ and CD8+ cells gave an average of roughly 3.3 ug of DNA.

The ends were cut back, 5 bases at V and 4 bases at J, with 20 bases in the middle. The CDR3 runs 16 residues. Per the germline V gene, CDR1 is SGHNT and CDR2 is YENEEA. The V gene is TRBV11-3, the J gene TRBJ1-2; D might be TRBD1 (6 bases). Sequenced material: sorted CD4+, CD8+, or CD8+CD57+ T cells (not recorded which) from PBMCs. The sequence came from a human donor in good health. CDR3 loop: CASSSFRGGPCYGYTF. The CDR3 nucleotides are TGTGCCAGCAGCAGCTTTAGGGGGGGGCCTTGCTATGGCTACACCTTC.